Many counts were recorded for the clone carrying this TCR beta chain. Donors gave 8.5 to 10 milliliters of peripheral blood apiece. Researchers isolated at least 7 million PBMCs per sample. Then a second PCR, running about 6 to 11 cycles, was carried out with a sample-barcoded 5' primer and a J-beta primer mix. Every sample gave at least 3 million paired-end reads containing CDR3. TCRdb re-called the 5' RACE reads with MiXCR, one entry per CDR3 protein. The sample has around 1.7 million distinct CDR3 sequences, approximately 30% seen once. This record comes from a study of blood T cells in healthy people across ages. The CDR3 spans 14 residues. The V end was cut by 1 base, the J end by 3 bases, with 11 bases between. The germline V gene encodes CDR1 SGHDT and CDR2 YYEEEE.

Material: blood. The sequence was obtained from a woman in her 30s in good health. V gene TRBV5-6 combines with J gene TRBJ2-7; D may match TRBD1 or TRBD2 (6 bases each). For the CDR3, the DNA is TGTGCCAGCAGCTTGTGGGGGGCGATCTACGAGCAGTACTTC. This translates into CASSLWGAIYEQYF.